This TCR beta chain came from a study of human T cells and chemical hapten exposure. This clonotype was found many times. Antigen specificity is unknown. Sample time point: pre-sensitization, week 0. As for treatment: therapeutic diphenylcyclopropenone sensitization with weekly scalp DPC. Regarding the study as a whole: It was expanded TCRs that formed significantly more large CDR3 similarity clusters than controls did.

CDR1 and CDR2 from the germline V gene are SGHRS and YFSETQ. This CDR3 contains 17 residues. V trimming: 2 bases; J trimming: 4 bases; junction bases outside the gene matches: 6. Via MiXCR, TCRdb re-called the RACE reads, giving one row per CDR3 protein. This table has roughly 250,000 distinct CDR3 sequences, more than 6.5% appearing once. The sequence was obtained from a woman aged 40 to 55 with alopecia areata. Some clones in this sample may be carry-over from other donors' samples. V is TRBV5-1 and J is TRBJ2-5; 15 bases are shared with TRBD2. Sequenced material: whole blood, taken in connection with sensitization to the hapten diphenylcyclopropenone (DPC). CDR3 in DNA: TGCGCCAGCAGCTTCACAACGGGACTAGCGGGAGGAGAGACCCAGTACTTC. Protein product: CASSFTTGLAGGETQYF.